The rows below give T cell receptor beta chains drawn from one sample of a study of Ad26.COV2.S vaccination and SARS-CoV-2 variants. Sequenced by immunoSEQ multiplex PCR; TCRdb stores in-frame clones only, minus some. The sample records about 350,000 clones, 65% to 90% being singletons. The specimen comprised peripheral blood, sampled in a trial of Ad26.COV2.S vaccine versus placebo. All receptors come from a person between 18 and 59 years old who received the Ad26.COV2.S COVID-19 vaccine or a placebo. The CDR3 runs from the conserved cysteine through the conserved F or W. The D gene is left open where the match is weak. Size values are once, few and many counts, or a class for expanded clones, and some rows have none.

cdr3_length j_call d_call clone_size v_call cdr3_nt cdr3_aa
16 TRBJ2-7 TRBD1 . TRBV19 TGTGCCAGTAGCACCCTTGAGGGACAGGGGTCCTACGAGCAGTACTTC CASSTLEGQGSYEQYF
15 TRBJ1-6 TRBD1 . TRBV18 TGTGCCAGCTCGCCGCGACAGGGTTCGGATTCACCCCTCCACTTT CASSPRQGSDSPLHF
14 TRBJ2-7 TRBD2 . TRBV11-3 TGTGCCAGCAGCCCCCAGGCGGGCGGGGGCGAGCAGTACTTC CASSPQAGGGEQYF
16 TRBJ1-4 TRBD1 . TRBV28 TGTGCCAGCAGTCAGTTCCGGGACAGGGTCAATGAAAAACTGTTTTTT CASSQFRDRVNEKLFF
16 TRBJ2-7 TRBD1 . TRBV5-1 TGCGCCAGCAGCTCTCACCGGGACAGGAATTCCTACGAGCAGTACTTC CASSSHRDRNSYEQYF
11 TRBJ2-7 . . TRBV27 TGTGCCAGCAGAGCGGGCTACGAGCAGTACTTC CASRAGYEQYF
13 TRBJ1-6 TRBD1 . TRBV30 TGTGCCTTCGGTACAGGGGCCGGAGCACCCCTCCACTTT CAFGTGAGAPLHF
16 TRBJ1-1 TRBD1 . TRBV30 TGTGCCGGGACTTCCGGGACAGGGGAAAGGAACACTGAAGCTTTCTTT CAGTSGTGERNTEAFF
16 TRBJ2-2 . . TRBV6-2/TRBV6-3 TGTGCCAGCAGCTCTACCGCGACAGCGAACACCGGGGAGCTGTTTTTT CASSSTATANTGELFF
14 TRBJ1-1 . . TRBV4-3 TGCGCCAGCAGCCAAGACGTCGGGAACACTGAAGCTTTCTTT CASSQDVGNTEAFF
16 TRBJ1-5 . few TRBV6-2/TRBV6-3 TGTGCCAGCAGTTACGTGTCCCAGTGGAGCGTGTGGCCCCAGCATTTT CASSYVSQWSVWPQHF
15 TRBJ2-7 . . TRBV4-3 TGCGCCAGCAGCCAAGCCTTGACAGTTGGGTACGAGCAGTACTTC CASSQALTVGYEQYF
11 TRBJ1-2 . once TRBV6-2/TRBV6-3 TGTGCCAGCAGTTTCTCCTATGGCTACACCTTC CASSFSYGYTF
15 TRBJ2-2 TRBD2 . TRBV13 TGTGCCAGCAGCCCAAGCGGGAGGTTCACCGGGGAGCTGTTTTTT CASSPSGRFTGELFF
14 TRBJ2-7 . . TRBV19 TGTGCCAGTAGTATGGCCTCCACAGACTACGAGCAGTACTTC CASSMASTDYEQYF
12 TRBJ1-2 . . TRBV5-6 TGTGCCAGCAGCTTGGAAGACTATGGCTACACCTTC CASSLEDYGYTF
14 TRBJ1-1 TRBD1 . TRBV28 TGTGCCAGCAGATCGACAGGGGGCATTGGTGAAGCTTTCTTT CASRSTGGIGEAFF
13 TRBJ1-6 . once TRBV28 TGTGCCAGCAGCCCGGCCTCAAATTCACCCCTCCACTTT CASSPASNSPLHF
16 TRBJ2-5 . . TRBV3-1/TRBV3-2 TGTGCCAGCAGCCCCCTTGTGGGGACCCAGCAGGAGACCCAGTACTTC CASSPLVGTQQETQYF
14 TRBJ1-6 . once TRBV9 TGTGCCAGCAGCATCGCAGGGGACAATTCACCCCTCCACTTT CASSIAGDNSPLHF
15 TRBJ1-1 . . TRBV27 TGTGCCAGCAGTTTATGGGCACGGCAGAACACTGAAGCTTTCTTT CASSLWARQNTEAFF
14 TRBJ2-1 . . TRBV7-3 TGTGCCAGCAGCTCTGGCTATTCCACCAATGAGCAGTTCTTC CASSSGYSTNEQFF
22 TRBJ2-1 TRBD1 . TRBV5-1 TGCGCCAGCAGCTTGGCCTTGTTTCAACCAGTCTCGGGACAGATGATCTACAATGAGCAGTTCTTC CASSLALFQPVSGQMIYNEQFF
15 TRBJ2-2 . . TRBV3-1/TRBV3-2 TGTGCCAGCAGCCCTTCCGGACAGAACACCGGGGAGCTGTTTTTT CASSPSGQNTGELFF
18 TRBJ2-3 TRBD2 . TRBV2 TGTGCCAGCAGTAGCGGGACTAGCGGGAGCCCTAGCACAGATACGCAGTATTTT CASSSGTSGSPSTDTQYF
12 TRBJ2-2 . . TRBV24-1 TGTGCCACCAGTGACGTCCCTGGGGAGCTGTTTTTT CATSDVPGELFF
16 TRBJ2-1 TRBD2 . TRBV13 TGTGCCAGCAGCTCGGAGCGGGAGGTCCCCTACAATGAGCAGTTCTTC CASSSEREVPYNEQFF
14 TRBJ2-7 . . TRBV7-2 TGTGCCAGCAGCTTCCTCGGGGAATCCTACGAGCAGTACTTC CASSFLGESYEQYF
13 TRBJ2-1 . . TRBV19 TGTGCCAGTAGTATATACGCGGGCAATGAGCAGTTCTTC CASSIYAGNEQFF
17 TRBJ1-5 . . TRBV28 TGTGCCAGCAGTTTAGATCTCGGGACACATACCAATCAGCCCCAGCATTTT CASSLDLGTHTNQPQHF
15 TRBJ2-3 TRBD2 . TRBV19 TGTGCCAGTAGTAGCCAGCGGGAGTTCCGAGGGACGCAGTATTTT CASSSQREFRGTQYF
13 TRBJ1-2 . . TRBV2 TGTGCCAGCACCCTCAGGGGCCGATATGGCTACACCTTC CASTLRGRYGYTF
16 TRBJ2-2 TRBD1 . TRBV24-1 TGTGCCACCAGTGAGGGGGACAGACTAACCGCCGGGGAGCTGTTTTTT CATSEGDRLTAGELFF
14 TRBJ2-7 . once TRBV7-9 TGTGCCAGCAGCCCGCCGACAGATACCTACGAGCAGTACTTC CASSPPTDTYEQYF
16 TRBJ1-5 . . TRBV7-8 TGTGCCAGCAGCACCCGACGGGTCGGGGGCAATCAGCCCCAGCATTTT CASSTRRVGGNQPQHF
14 TRBJ1-1 TRBD1 . TRBV18 TGTGCCAGCTTACCCGGGACAGAGAACACTGAAGCTTTCTTT CASLPGTENTEAFF
12 TRBJ2-1 . . TRBV30 TGTGCCTGGAGCCCTATTGGGGGTGAGCAGTTCTTC CAWSPIGGEQFF
14 TRBJ2-1 TRBD2 once TRBV30 TGTGCCTGGAGGGGGACTAGCCAATACAATGAGCAGTTCTTC CAWRGTSQYNEQFF
16 TRBJ1-5 . . TRBV7-8 TGTGCCAGCAGCTTAGAGAGTCAGGGGTCTGGGCAGCCCCAGCATTTT CASSLESQGSGQPQHF
16 TRBJ1-2 TRBD1 . TRBV4-3 TGCGCCAGCAGCCCTGGACAGGGGAGCTTAATCTATGGCTACACCTTC CASSPGQGSLIYGYTF
15 TRBJ2-2 . . TRBV5-1 TGCGCCAGCAGCTTTGCGCTCGCGAACACCGGGGAGCTGTTTTTT CASSFALANTGELFF
17 TRBJ2-7 TRBD2 . TRBV6-2/TRBV6-3 TGTGCCAGCAGTTCACTCCATAGCGGGGGGCCTCTCTACGAGCAGTACTTC CASSSLHSGGPLYEQYF
13 TRBJ2-5 . . TRBV7-2 TGTGCCAGCAGCTTACATGGTCAAGAGACCCAGTACTTC CASSLHGQETQYF
14 TRBJ1-3 . once TRBV2 TGTGCCAGCAGTGATAGCTTTTCTGGAAACACCATATATTTT CASSDSFSGNTIYF
12 TRBJ1-1 TRBD1 few TRBV7-9 TGTGCCAGCAGCTTGGACAGGGCTGAAGCTTTCTTT CASSLDRAEAFF
16 TRBJ2-1 . . TRBV5-5 TGTGCCAGCAGCTTAGGTCAGCTCAGCTCCTACAATGAGCAGTTCTTC CASSLGQLSSYNEQFF